This is a list of T cell receptor beta chains from one sample in a study of blood T cell repertoires in COVID-19. Measured with immunoSEQ multiplex PCR; TCRdb has only the in-frame clones, and not every one. The sample includes some 110,000 clones, around 86% seen only once; the top ten take 7% to 9%. Material: peripheral blood. The receptors stem from a man aged 70-80 years with acute or convalescent COVID-19. Each CDR3 is given with its conserved first and last residue. Fields, in order: CDR3 DNA, CDR3 protein, V gene, J gene, clone size, D gene. A D gene is named only where the DNA matches it firmly. Clone size is given for some rows only: seen once, a few or many times, or a class if the clone is expanded.

CDR3 DNA: TGTGCCACCAGCAGAGAATCCGTCCAAATCAAACAGGGGACAGATACGCAGTATTTT
CDR3 protein: CATSRESVQIKQGTDTQYF
V gene: TRBV15
J gene: TRBJ2-3
clone size: once
D gene: TRBD1

CDR3 DNA: TGTGCCAGCACCGAGCACCCAGGGGTTTTCACTTATGGCTACACCTTC
CDR3 protein: CASTEHPGVFTYGYTF
V gene: TRBV11-2
J gene: TRBJ1-2
clone size: .
D gene: .

CDR3 DNA: TGTGCCAGCAGCTTCATAGGGACAGCCTATGGCTACACCTTC
CDR3 protein: CASSFIGTAYGYTF
V gene: TRBV5-4
J gene: TRBJ1-2
clone size: .
D gene: TRBD1

CDR3 DNA: TGTGCCAGCAGTCCCCGGGGACTAGCGATTGAGCAGTTCTTC
CDR3 protein: CASSPRGLAIEQFF
V gene: TRBV27
J gene: TRBJ2-1
clone size: .
D gene: TRBD2

CDR3 DNA: TGTGCCAGCAGTGCCCTGACAGGGGGGCACGCAGTTGGTGATTCACCCCTCCACTTT
CDR3 protein: CASSALTGGHAVGDSPLHF
V gene: TRBV6-1
J gene: TRBJ1-6
clone size: .
D gene: TRBD1

CDR3 DNA: TGCGCCAGACCTGGGGGGGCGAAAGCTAACTATGGCTACACCTTC
CDR3 protein: CARPGGAKANYGYTF
V gene: TRBV10-1
J gene: TRBJ1-2
clone size: .
D gene: .

CDR3 DNA: TGCGCCAGCCGGACAACCCTTTATCAGCCCCAGCATTTT
CDR3 protein: CASRTTLYQPQHF
V gene: TRBV10-2
J gene: TRBJ1-5
clone size: once
D gene: .

CDR3 DNA: TGTGCCAGCAGCCCTGACAGGGGAAACACTGAAGCTTTCTTT
CDR3 protein: CASSPDRGNTEAFF
V gene: TRBV9
J gene: TRBJ1-1
clone size: .
D gene: TRBD1

CDR3 DNA: TGTGCCAGCTCATCCGCCGGGCCTAGGGGCACCGGGGAGCTGTTTTTT
CDR3 protein: CASSSAGPRGTGELFF
V gene: TRBV18
J gene: TRBJ2-2
clone size: .
D gene: .

CDR3 DNA: TGTGCCAGCTCACCAATTGCGGGACAGGGCCCGCGTGATGGAAACACCATATATTTT
CDR3 protein: CASSPIAGQGPRDGNTIYF
V gene: TRBV18
J gene: TRBJ1-3
clone size: .
D gene: TRBD1

CDR3 DNA: TGTGCCAGCAGCCTTGGACAGGGCTATGGCTACACCTTC
CDR3 protein: CASSLGQGYGYTF
V gene: TRBV12-3/TRBV12-4
J gene: TRBJ1-2
clone size: .
D gene: TRBD1

CDR3 DNA: TGTGCCAGCAGTTTATCGTACGCAGGGATCTATGGCTACACCTTC
CDR3 protein: CASSLSYAGIYGYTF
V gene: TRBV27
J gene: TRBJ1-2
clone size: .
D gene: .

CDR3 DNA: TGTGCCAGCAGTGCCTTGGGGACAGGGCTCGCCAAGGGCTACACCTTC
CDR3 protein: CASSALGTGLAKGYTF
V gene: TRBV6-1
J gene: TRBJ1-2
clone size: .
D gene: TRBD1

CDR3 DNA: TGTGCCAGCAGCCCGCCCCGGGGAGGAGCTTTCTTT
CDR3 protein: CASSPPRGGAFF
V gene: TRBV11-1
J gene: TRBJ1-1
clone size: .
D gene: .

CDR3 DNA: TGTGCCAGCAGCACAGGGAGGGACACCGGGGAGCTGTTTTTT
CDR3 protein: CASSTGRDTGELFF
V gene: TRBV9
J gene: TRBJ2-2
clone size: .
D gene: .

CDR3 DNA: TGTGCCAGCAGCTTGAGCAGGGGCGACTATGGCTACACCTTC
CDR3 protein: CASSLSRGDYGYTF
V gene: TRBV7-9
J gene: TRBJ1-2
clone size: .
D gene: .

CDR3 DNA: TGCGCCAGCAGCTTTTACGGTTCATTGAACACCGGGGAGCTGTTTTTT
CDR3 protein: CASSFYGSLNTGELFF
V gene: TRBV5-1
J gene: TRBJ2-2
clone size: .
D gene: .

CDR3 DNA: TGTGCCAGCAGTGAAGCGACCGGGTTCAATCAGCCCCAGCATTTT
CDR3 protein: CASSEATGFNQPQHF
V gene: TRBV6-1
J gene: TRBJ1-5
clone size: .
D gene: .

CDR3 DNA: TGTGCCAGCAGTGAAAGGACAGTACCTGGTGCAGATACGCAGTATTTT
CDR3 protein: CASSERTVPGADTQYF
V gene: TRBV2
J gene: TRBJ2-3
clone size: .
D gene: .

CDR3 DNA: TGTGCCTGGAGTGGACAGGGCAGCCAGCCCCAGCATTTT
CDR3 protein: CAWSGQGSQPQHF
V gene: TRBV30
J gene: TRBJ1-5
clone size: .
D gene: TRBD1

CDR3 DNA: TGTGCCAGCAGCCCCAAAGAGCGACTAGCGGGGTACGAGCAGTACTTC
CDR3 protein: CASSPKERLAGYEQYF
V gene: TRBV3-1/TRBV3-2
J gene: TRBJ2-7
clone size: .
D gene: TRBD2

CDR3 DNA: TGTGCCAGCACCTATAGGGGGGGGCCTGAAGCTTTCTTT
CDR3 protein: CASTYRGGPEAFF
V gene: TRBV12-3/TRBV12-4
J gene: TRBJ1-1
clone size: .
D gene: .

CDR3 DNA: TGTGCCAGCAGCCAGACGACAGGACGAGGAGGTGGCTACACCTTC
CDR3 protein: CASSQTTGRGGGYTF
V gene: TRBV3-1/TRBV3-2
J gene: TRBJ1-2
clone size: .
D gene: .

CDR3 DNA: TGTGCCAGCAGCCGTACAGGGGAGGTTTTTGGCTACACCTTC
CDR3 protein: CASSRTGEVFGYTF
V gene: TRBV5-4
J gene: TRBJ1-2
clone size: .
D gene: TRBD1

CDR3 DNA: TGTGCCAGCAGCTTAGGGAGCGGGGGTTACAATGAGCAGTTCTTC
CDR3 protein: CASSLGSGGYNEQFF
V gene: TRBV7-3
J gene: TRBJ2-1
clone size: .
D gene: TRBD2

CDR3 DNA: TGTGCCAGCAGTTTAGGGAAAGCGGGGTCAGGTCAGCCCCAGCATTTT
CDR3 protein: CASSLGKAGSGQPQHF
V gene: TRBV28
J gene: TRBJ1-5
clone size: .
D gene: .

CDR3 DNA: TGTGCCAGCAGCCAAGATATGAGCCGGGATCAGCCCCAGCATTTT
CDR3 protein: CASSQDMSRDQPQHF
V gene: TRBV3-1/TRBV3-2
J gene: TRBJ1-5
clone size: .
D gene: .

CDR3 DNA: TGCGCCAGCAGTCCGGACAGGAGTCGCTACGAGCAGTACTTC
CDR3 protein: CASSPDRSRYEQYF
V gene: TRBV10-1
J gene: TRBJ2-7
clone size: .
D gene: TRBD1

CDR3 DNA: TGCGCCAGCAGGGATAGGGGTGGAAACACCATATATTTT
CDR3 protein: CASRDRGGNTIYF
V gene: TRBV10-1
J gene: TRBJ1-3
clone size: .
D gene: .

CDR3 DNA: TGTGCCAGCAGCCAAGATGTGGCAGGGAAGAACACTGAAGCTTTCTTT
CDR3 protein: CASSQDVAGKNTEAFF
V gene: TRBV4-2
J gene: TRBJ1-1
clone size: .
D gene: .

CDR3 DNA: TGTGCCAGTAGTCTTGGGCGGGAGTTAACCTACAATGAGCAGTTCTTC
CDR3 protein: CASSLGRELTYNEQFF
V gene: TRBV19
J gene: TRBJ2-1
clone size: .
D gene: TRBD2